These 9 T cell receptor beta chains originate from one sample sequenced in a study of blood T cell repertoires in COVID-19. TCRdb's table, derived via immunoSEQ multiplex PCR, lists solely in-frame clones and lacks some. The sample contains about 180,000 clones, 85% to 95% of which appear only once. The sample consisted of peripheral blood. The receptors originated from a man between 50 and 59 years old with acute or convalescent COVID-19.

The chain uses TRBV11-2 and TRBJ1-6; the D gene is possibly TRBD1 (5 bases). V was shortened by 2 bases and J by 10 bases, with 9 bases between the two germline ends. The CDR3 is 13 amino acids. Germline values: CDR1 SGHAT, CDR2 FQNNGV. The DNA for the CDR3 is TGTGCCAGCAGCTTAAGCAGGGAATCACCCCTCCACTTT. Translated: CASSLSRESPLHF.

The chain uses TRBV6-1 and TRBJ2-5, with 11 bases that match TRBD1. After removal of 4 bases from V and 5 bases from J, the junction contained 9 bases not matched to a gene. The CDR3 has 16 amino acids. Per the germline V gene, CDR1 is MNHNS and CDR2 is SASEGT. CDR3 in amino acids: CASSARGQGVFETQYF. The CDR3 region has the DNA TGTGCCAGCAGTGCCCGGGGACAGGGGGTTTTCGAGACCCAGTACTTC.

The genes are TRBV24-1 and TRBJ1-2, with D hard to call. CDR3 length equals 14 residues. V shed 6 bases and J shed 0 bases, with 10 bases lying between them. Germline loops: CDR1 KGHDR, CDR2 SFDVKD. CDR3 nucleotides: TGTGCCACCAGTCCCCACAGTGCTAACTATGGCTACACCTTC. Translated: CATSPHSANYGYTF.

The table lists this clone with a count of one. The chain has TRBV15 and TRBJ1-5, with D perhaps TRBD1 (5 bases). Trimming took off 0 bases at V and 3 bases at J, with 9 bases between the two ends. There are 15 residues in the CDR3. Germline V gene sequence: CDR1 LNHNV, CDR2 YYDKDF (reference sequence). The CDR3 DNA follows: TGTGCCACCAGCAGAGAAGCAGGGCCCAATCAGCCCCAGCATTTT. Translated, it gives CATSREAGPNQPQHF.

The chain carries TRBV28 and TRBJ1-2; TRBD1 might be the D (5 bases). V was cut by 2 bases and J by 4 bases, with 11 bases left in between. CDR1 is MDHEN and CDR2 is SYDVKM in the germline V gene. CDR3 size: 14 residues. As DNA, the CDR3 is TGTGCCAGCAGTTTAGGGGCCTCCCGCTATGGCTACACCTTC. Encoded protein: CASSLGASRYGYTF.

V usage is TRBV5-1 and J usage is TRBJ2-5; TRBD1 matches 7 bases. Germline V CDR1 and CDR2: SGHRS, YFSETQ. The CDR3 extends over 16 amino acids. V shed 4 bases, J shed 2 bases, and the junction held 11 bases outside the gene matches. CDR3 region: CASSATGTVIQETQYF. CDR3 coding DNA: TGCGCCAGCAGCGCCACCGGGACAGTCATACAAGAGACCCAGTACTTC.

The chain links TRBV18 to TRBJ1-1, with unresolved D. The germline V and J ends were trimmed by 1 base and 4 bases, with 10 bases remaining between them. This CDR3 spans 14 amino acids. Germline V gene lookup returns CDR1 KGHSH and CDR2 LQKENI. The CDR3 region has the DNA TGTGCCAGCTCACCACTCGCAGAGGGCACTGAAGCTTTCTTT. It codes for CASSPLAEGTEAFF.

The CDR3 loop is CASSFREGHRSYGYTF. The DNA for the CDR3 is TGTGCCAGCAGTTTCAGGGAAGGGCACCGGTCGTATGGCTACACCTTC. V gene TRBV27 combines with J gene TRBJ1-2, with TRBD1 as a possible D gene (5 bases). CDR3 length equals 16 residues. V lost 3 bases to trimming and J lost 5 bases, with 19 bases between them. Germline lookup yields CDR1 MNHEY and CDR2 SMNVEV (reference sequence).

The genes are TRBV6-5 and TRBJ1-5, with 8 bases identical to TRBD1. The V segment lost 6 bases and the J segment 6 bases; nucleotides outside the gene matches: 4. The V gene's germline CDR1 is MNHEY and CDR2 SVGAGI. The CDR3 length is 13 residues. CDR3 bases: TGTGCCAGCAGGCAGGGGGCGCTTCAGCCCCAGCATTTT. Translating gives CASRQGALQPQHF.